One and the same sample provided the 20 T cell receptor beta chains below, sequenced in a study of CD8 T cells in ankylosing spondylitis. TCRdb itself ran the 5' RACE reads through MiXCR, one entry per CDR3 protein. The sample records more than 250,000 distinct CDR3 sequences, roughly 12% being singletons. Specimen: blood, either unsorted or a sorted T cell fraction (not recorded which). These receptors were obtained from a female donor with ankylosing spondylitis or in good health (not recorded which).

This clonotype was detected ten times or more. The chain combines TRBV6-1 with TRBJ2-7; 7 nucleotides agree with TRBD1. With 4 bases clipped from V and 2 bases from J, the junction kept 2 bases outside the gene matches. The CDR3 has 13 amino acids. Germline V gene data show CDR1 as MNHNS and CDR2 as SASEGT. The CDR3 reads CASSGDSTYEQYF. In DNA, the CDR3 is TGTGCCAGCAGTGGGGACAGTACCTACGAGCAGTACTTC.

This clonotype was counted many times. V usage is TRBV25-1 and J usage is TRBJ2-7, with TRBD2 matching over 9 bases. V lost 5 bases to trimming and J lost 3 bases; unmatched junction nucleotides: 14. Germline V gene data show CDR1 as MGHDK and CDR2 as SYGVNS. CDR3 length: 17 residues. This CDR3 reads CASSRNSGSKAIYEQYF. The CDR3 nucleotides read TGTGCCAGCAGTAGGAATAGCGGGAGTAAGGCCATCTACGAGCAGTACTTC.

This clonotype was detected many times. This chain uses TRBV12-3 or TRBV12-4 with TRBJ1-1; a possible D gene is TRBD1 (6 bases). Trimming left V 4 bases short and J 1 base short, with 10 bases between. This CDR3 comprises 14 residues. Written as DNA, the CDR3 is TGTGCCAGCAGTTCGAAGGGGGAGAACACTGAAGCTTTCTTT. Protein product: CASSSKGENTEAFF.

The CDR3 DNA reads as TGTGCCAGCAGACCCGGGACAGGGGAGTTTGAACTGTTTTTT. Encoded protein: CASRPGTGEFELFF. J is TRBJ1-4 and V is TRBV27; 10 bases line up with TRBD1. J lost 12 bases, V lost 6 bases, and 10 bases had no gene match. This CDR3 has 14 residues. Germline-derived CDR1 and CDR2 are MNHEY and SMNVEV (reference sequence).

Of note for this clonotype: A much more abundant neighbour one base away suggests this may be a read error. The rearrangement links TRBV5-1 to TRBJ2-3; TRBD2 agrees at 11 bases. Looked up from germline, CDR1 is SGHRS and CDR2 is YFSETQ. The CDR3 has 16 amino acids. The CDR3 sequence: CASSLLSGGAADTLYF. CDR3 sequence (DNA): TGCGCCAGCAGCTTACTTAGCGGGGGGGCCGCAGATACGCTGTATTTT. Full variable domain (remainder filled in from reference TRBV5-1 and TRBJ2-3): KAGVTQTPRYLIKTRGQQVTLSCSPISGHRSVSWYQQTPGQGLQFLFEYFSETQRNKGNFPGRFSGRQFSNSRSEMNVSTLELGDSALYLCASSLLSGGAADTLYFGPGTRLTVL.

This clonotype has a count of ten or more. The chain couples TRBV9 to TRBJ2-1; tentative D call: TRBD2 (6 bases). The CDR3 is made up of 15 amino acids. Between the trimmed V and J ends, which lost 0 bases and 4 bases, there was a span of 11 bases. Germline V CDR1 and CDR2: SGDLS, YYNGEE. CDR3 coding DNA: TGTGCCAGCAGCGTAGTTACGGGAGAATACAATGAGCAGTTCTTC. Its protein is CASSVVTGEYNEQFF.

The genes are TRBV3-1 and TRBJ2-7; 9 positions agree with TRBD1. V dropped 2 bases and J dropped 1; count of bases not matched to a gene: 3. Germline CDR1 LGHDT, CDR2 YNNKEL (reference sequence). The CDR3 is made up of 15 amino acids. The CDR3 loop reads CASSQPGQGSYEQYF. CDR3 coding DNA: TGTGCCAGCAGCCAACCGGGACAGGGTTCCTACGAGCAGTACTTC.

The chain combines TRBV7-2 with TRBJ2-1; the D is unclear. CDR1 SGHTA and CDR2 FQGNSA come from the germline V gene. Trimming removed 5 bases from V and 9 bases from J, with 17 bases in between. This CDR3 is 14 amino acids long. For the CDR3, the DNA is TGTGCCAGCAGCCCCCCATACGCCTACCTTGAGCAGTTCTTC. As protein: CASSPPYAYLEQFF.

The chain links TRBV7-2 to TRBJ2-7, with D possibly matching TRBD1 (7 bases). The CDR3 extends over 15 amino acids. The V gene lost 1 base and the J gene lost 4 bases, with 14 bases spanning the gap. Germline assignment: CDR1 SGHTA and CDR2 FQGNSA. For the CDR3, the DNA is TGTGCCAGCAGCTTAGGGGCACAGGGGAGGTACGAGCAGTACTTC. Encoded protein: CASSLGAQGRYEQYF.

This clonotype was seen only a few times. CDR3 protein: CASSLDGRGNEQFF. The CDR3 DNA is TGCGCCAGCAGCTTGGACGGCCGCGGCAATGAGCAGTTCTTC. This sequence joins TRBV5-1 and TRBJ2-1; D gene uncertain. V lost 0 bases, J lost 6 bases, and 10 bases lay in between. The CDR3 runs 14 residues. In germline, CDR1 is SGHRS, CDR2 YFSETQ.

This clonotype was seen many times. V and J are TRBV11-2 and TRBJ2-2, with D unresolved. CDR3 length: 14 amino acids. The germline CDR1 and CDR2 sequences are SGHAT and FQNNGV. The V end lost 5 bases, the J end lost 6 bases, and 13 bases lay between the germline ends. CDR3 in amino acids: CASSLNRVSGELFF. DNA for the CDR3: TGTGCCAGCAGCCTAAATAGGGTATCCGGGGAGCTGTTTTTT.

The chain joins TRBV7-2 to TRBJ2-7; D gene uncertain. The CDR3 loop spans 14 amino acids. Trimming left V 0 bases short and J 5 bases short, with 11 bases between. Germline V gives CDR1 SGHTA, CDR2 FQGNSA. As DNA, the CDR3 is TGTGCCAGCAGCTTAGCTTTAAGTCCCCACGAGCAGTACTTC. The encoded protein is CASSLALSPHEQYF.

This clonotype was counted ten times or more. The chain is built from TRBV27 and TRBJ2-5, with a tentative D call TRBD1 (6 bases). CDR3 length: 15 residues. With 5 bases removed from V and 2 bases from J, the gap between germline ends came to 15 bases. Germline CDR1 MNHEY, CDR2 SMNVEV (reference sequence). CDR3 amino acids: CASSLTGIRQETQYF. The CDR3 bases are TGTGCCAGCAGTCTCACAGGGATTCGACAAGAGACCCAGTACTTC.

This clonotype was detected only a few times. The chain employs TRBV6-2 or TRBV6-3 and TRBJ2-5; D unresolved. The CDR3 runs to 12 residues. Germline V gene data show CDR1 as MNHEY and CDR2 as SVGEGT. V was pared by 4 bases and J by 7 bases, with 10 bases between. The CDR3 loop reads CASSSPRVTQYF. CDR3 DNA: TGTGCCAGCAGTTCACCCCGGGTGACCCAGTACTTC.

This clonotype has more than one count but fewer than ten. The chain couples TRBV4-2 to TRBJ2-1; D not certain. The CDR3 length is 15 residues. Germline V CDR1 and CDR2: LGHNA, YNFKEQ. Trimming cost V 4 bases and J 6 bases, with 16 bases left between them. CDR3 sequence reads: CASSLGEVGGNEQFF. The DNA of the CDR3 is TGTGCCAGCAGCCTCGGTGAGGTAGGTGGCAATGAGCAGTTCTTC.

The genes are TRBV5-1 and TRBJ2-7; D gene uncertain. V shed 7 bases and J shed 3 bases, with 14 bases lying between them. The germline V gene encodes CDR1 SGHRS and CDR2 YFSETQ. CDR3 length: 13 amino acids. The chain's CDR3 is CASGAGKDYEQYF. CDR3 sequence (DNA): TGCGCCAGCGGCGCCGGTAAAGACTACGAGCAGTACTTC.

This chain uses TRBV3-1 with TRBJ2-3; no definite D call. Trimming took off 3 bases at V and 2 bases at J, with 15 bases between the two ends. Germline lookup yields CDR1 LGHDT and CDR2 YNNKEL (reference sequence). This CDR3 has 16 residues. Written as DNA, the CDR3 is TGTGCCAGCAGCCAGGGCTCCAAGGGCCCCACAGATACGCAGTATTTT. Amino acids: CASSQGSKGPTDTQYF.

About this clonotype itself: The junction and the germline gene differ at one end; a read error may be behind it. V usage is TRBV20-1 and J usage is TRBJ2-5, with D unresolved. The CDR3 runs to 14 residues. Germline loops: CDR1 DFQATT, CDR2 SNEGSKA (reference sequence). The CDR3 region has the DNA TGCAGTGCCTCCTCCCTCCAGACCCGAGAGACCCAGTCCTTC. Translated: CSASSLQTRETQSF.

At least ten counts were recorded for this clonotype. The chain couples TRBV12-3 or TRBV12-4 to TRBJ1-5; D not certain. The CDR3 length is 13 residues. Trimming stripped 2 bases from V and 8 bases from J, with 10 bases between. The CDR3 DNA reads as TGTGCCAGCAGTTTATTGACTGAAAAGCCCCAGCATTTT. It translates to CASSLLTEKPQHF.

This clonotype was detected only a few times. The chain carries TRBV19 and TRBJ2-7; 8 bases align to TRBD1. Germline V CDR1 and CDR2: LNHDA, SQIVND (reference sequence). This CDR3 is 13 amino acids long. Trimming cost V 7 bases and J 2 bases; bases outside gene matches: 4. DNA for the CDR3: TGTGCCAGTAAGGGACAGGCCACCTACGAGCAGTACTTC. Translating gives CASKGQATYEQYF.